These 13 T cell receptor beta chains were sequenced from one sample in a study of cytomegalovirus exposure and HLA in healthy donors. PCR was performed using 60 Vbeta and 13 Jbeta primers. Assay used: immunoSEQ multiplex PCR; TCRdb lists only in-frame clones, some missing. This listing includes fewer than 85,000 clones. The material sequenced was PBMCs. Every receptor here comes from a woman in her thirties or forties in good health and CMV-seropositive.

The chain employs TRBV10-3 and TRBJ2-5, with TRBD1 matching over 11 bases. Germline V gene lookup returns CDR1 ENHRY and CDR2 SYGVKD. J was trimmed by 4 bases and V by 4 bases; bases with no gene match: 5. The CDR3 covers 15 residues. In nucleotides, the CDR3 is TGTGCCATCAGTGGTAATGGACAGGGGGCAGAGACCCAGTACTTC. Translating it yields CAISGNGQGAETQYF.

The chain has TRBV7-2 and TRBJ2-7, with a possible D match to TRBD2 (6 bases). The germline V gene encodes CDR1 SGHTA and CDR2 FQGNSA. V lost 2 bases, J lost 2 bases, and 10 bases lay in between. CDR3 size: 14 residues. The CDR3: CASSLTSFTYEQYF. The CDR3 DNA reads TGTGCCAGCAGCTTAACTAGCTTTACCTACGAGCAGTACTTC.

This rearrangement joins TRBV28 to TRBJ2-1; 12 bases are shared with TRBD2. CDR1 and CDR2 from the germline V gene are MDHEN and SYDVKM. CDR3 length equals 15 residues. The junction had 11 bases not matched to a gene; V was cut back by 8 bases and J by 9 bases. For the CDR3, the DNA is TGTGCCAGCCATACTCTAGCGGGAGGGCAAGGTGAGCAGTTCTTC. Translating it yields CASHTLAGGQGEQFF.

The genes are TRBV19 and TRBJ2-2; D remains unclear. The CDR3 length is 15 residues. The V and J ends lost 4 bases and 1 base respectively, with 10 bases between them. CDR1 is LNHDA and CDR2 is SQIVND in the germline V gene (reference sequence). CDR3 protein: CASSTRARNTGELFF. Written as DNA, the CDR3 is TGTGCCAGTAGTACGCGAGCCCGGAACACCGGGGAGCTGTTTTTT. The full variable domain, with the rest looked up from reference TRBV19 and TRBJ2-2, is DGGITQSPKYLFRKEGQNVTLSCEQNLNHDAMYWYRQDPGQGLRLIYYSQIVNDFQKGDIAEGYSVSREKKESFPLTVTSAQKNPTAFYLCASSTRARNTGELFFGEGSRLTVL.

The V and J genes are TRBV9 and TRBJ2-7; the match to TRBD1 covers 9 bases. The V gene end was trimmed by 0 bases and the J gene end by 1 base; junction bases not matched to a gene: 2. Germline values: CDR1 SGDLS, CDR2 YYNGEE. This CDR3 region has 15 residues. The CDR3 bases are TGTGCCAGCAGCGTAGCTGGGACAGGGTCCTACGAGCAGTACTTC. This translates into CASSVAGTGSYEQYF.

This chain joins TRBV15 and TRBJ2-7; TRBD1 agrees at 7 bases. CDR1 and CDR2 from the germline V gene are LNHNV and YYDKDF (reference sequence). Trimming cost V 3 bases and J 2 bases; bases outside gene matches: 7. This CDR3 comprises 15 residues. The CDR3 region has the DNA TGTGCCACCAGCAGCCTCCGGGACAGCCCCTACGAGCAGTACTTC. This codes for CATSSLRDSPYEQYF.

The chain combines TRBV7-8 with TRBJ2-1; D perhaps matches TRBD1 (6 bases). The germline CDR1 and CDR2 sequences are SGHVS and FQNEAQ. V was pared by 5 bases and J by 3 bases, with 14 bases between. The CDR3 sequence is 15 residues long. In DNA, the CDR3 is TGTGCCAGCAGCCCGACAGGAGTCTTCTACAATGAGCAGTTCTTC. Protein product: CASSPTGVFYNEQFF.

The rearrangement uses TRBV19 and TRBJ2-1, with 9 bases that match TRBD1. Trimming at V came to 5 bases and at J to 6 bases, leaving 11 bases not matched to a gene. This CDR3 is 16 amino acids long. The germline CDR1 and CDR2 sequences are LNHDA and SQIVND (reference sequence). The CDR3 is CASSANYRDRVNEQFF. As DNA, the CDR3 is TGTGCCAGTAGTGCCAATTACCGGGACAGGGTCAATGAGCAGTTCTTC.

The chain combines TRBV7-9 with TRBJ1-1; D is unresolved. Trimming took off 3 bases at V and 5 bases at J, with 4 bases between the two ends. CDR1 SEHNR and CDR2 FQNEAQ come from the germline V gene (reference sequence). The CDR3 consists of 11 residues. The CDR3 is CASSFVTEAFF. CDR3 nucleotide sequence: TGTGCCAGCAGCTTTGTAACTGAAGCTTTCTTT.

The genes are TRBV7-9 and TRBJ2-4; 13 bases are a match to TRBD2. This CDR3 contains 18 residues. The V gene end was trimmed by 6 bases and the J gene end by 1 base; junction bases not matched to a gene: 9. Germline V lookup: CDR1 SEHNR, CDR2 FQNEAQ (reference sequence). CDR3: CASRGGLAGRGAKNIQYF. The DNA of the CDR3 is TGTGCCAGCAGGGGGGGACTAGCGGGGAGGGGGGCCAAAAACATTCAGTACTTC.

The chain combines TRBV11-3 with TRBJ1-1; D unresolved. The CDR3 runs 13 residues. Germline-derived CDR1 and CDR2 are SGHNT and YENEEA. Trimming stripped 3 bases from V and 3 bases from J, with 8 bases between. DNA for the CDR3: TGTGCCAGCAGCTTTACGGAGGACACTGAAGCTTTCTTT. Translated, it gives CASSFTEDTEAFF.

J is TRBJ2-1 and V is TRBV5-1; D perhaps matches TRBD2 (5 bases). This CDR3 contains 15 residues. V was shortened by 0 bases and J by 4 bases, with 11 bases between the two germline ends. In germline, CDR1 is SGHRS, CDR2 YFSETQ. The CDR3 nucleotides read TGCGCCAGCAGCTTGGAGGGAGATCCATACAATGAGCAGTTCTTC. It codes for CASSLEGDPYNEQFF.

The J gene is TRBJ2-1, the V gene TRBV9; 7 nucleotides line up with TRBD2. Trimming cost V 2 bases and J 5 bases; bases outside gene matches: 16. There are 18 residues in the CDR3. From germline, CDR1 is SGDLS and CDR2 YYNGEE. This chain's CDR3 is CASSVNPLGGEGDNEQFF. CDR3 coding DNA: TGTGCCAGCAGCGTCAACCCGCTGGGGGGGGAGGGTGACAATGAGCAGTTCTTC. The variable domain in full, with the rest retrieved from reference TRBV9 and TRBJ2-1, is DSGVTQTPKHLITATGQRVTLRCSPRSGDLSVYWYQQSLDQGLQFLIQYYNGEERAKGNILERFSAQQFPDLHSELNLSSLELGDSALYFCASSVNPLGGEGDNEQFFGPGTRLTVL.